The 10 T cell receptor beta chains below come from one sample, sequenced in a study of blood T cell repertoires in COVID-19. Clones were read by immunoSEQ multiplex PCR, and TCRdb kept only the in-frame ones, dropping some. The data show 360,000 or so clones, around nine tenths seen once. Material for sequencing was PBMCs or T cells enriched from blood (not recorded which). All receptors derive from a woman in her thirties who had recovered from COVID-19.

This rearrangement joins TRBV4-1 to TRBJ2-5; possibly TRBD2 for D (6 bases). CDR3 size: 14 residues. Trimming took off 4 bases at V and 4 bases at J, with 13 bases between the two ends. Germline V gives CDR1 MGHRA, CDR2 YSYEKL. CDR3 loop: CASSRAGGRETQYF. Here the CDR3 DNA reads TGCGCCAGCAGCCGAGCGGGCGGAAGAGAGACCCAGTACTTC.

The table lists this clone with a count of one. V and J are TRBV6-5 and TRBJ2-1; 10 bases agree with TRBD2. V lost 2 bases and J lost 3; bases outside the gene matches: 4. The CDR3 sequence is 16 residues long. Germline V gives CDR1 MNHEY, CDR2 SVGAGI. The CDR3 coding sequence is TGTGCCAGCAGTTACCATTCTAGCGGGGGCTACAATGAGCAGTTCTTC. Its protein product is CASSYHSSGGYNEQFF.

CDR3 DNA: TGTGCCAGCAGCCAGGGACAGGGAACTAATCAGCCCCAGCATTTT. Residues: CASSQGQGTNQPQHF. The rearrangement links TRBV5-4 to TRBJ1-5, with 9 bases identical to TRBD1. The V gene's germline CDR1 is SGHNT and CDR2 YYREEE (reference sequence). The V gene end was trimmed by 4 bases and the J gene end by 4 bases; junction bases not matched to a gene: 6. The CDR3 runs to 15 residues.

The chain recombines TRBV6-5 with TRBJ2-5; TRBD1 aligns across 9 bases. V lost 0 bases, J lost 5 bases, and 4 bases stayed unmatched. CDR3 length: 15 residues. The germline V gene encodes CDR1 MNHEY and CDR2 SVGAGI. CDR3 region: CASSYSTGGTETQYF. For the CDR3, the DNA is TGTGCCAGCAGTTACTCGACAGGGGGGACGGAGACCCAGTACTTC.

This chain uses TRBV4-1 with TRBJ2-5; D remains unclear. Trimming took off 0 bases at V and 5 bases at J, with 13 bases between the two ends. The CDR3 runs to 15 residues. Germline V gene data show CDR1 as MGHRA and CDR2 as YSYEKL. The CDR3 DNA reads TGCGCCAGCAGCCAAGAAGGAGCCCGTCGGGAGACCCAGTACTTC. Protein sequence: CASSQEGARRETQYF.

The chain uses TRBV2 and TRBJ1-2; TRBD1 might be the D (5 bases). V lost 5 bases and J lost 6, with 10 bases in between. The length of the CDR3 is 12 residues. The germline CDR1 and CDR2 sequences are SNHLY and FYNNEI. The CDR3 nucleotides are TGTGCCAGCAGTCCCTTCAGGGATGGCTACACCTTC. Amino acids: CASSPFRDGYTF.

This clone has just one count. This chain uses TRBV7-9 with TRBJ1-5, with 8 bases lining up with TRBD1. V trimming: 3 bases; J trimming: 4 bases; junction bases outside the gene matches: 5. CDR1 is SEHNR and CDR2 is FQNEAQ in the germline V gene (reference sequence). The CDR3 spans 15 residues. CDR3 loop: CASSFDRGSNQPQHF. CDR3 in DNA: TGTGCCAGCAGCTTTGACAGGGGATCGAATCAGCCCCAGCATTTT.

J is TRBJ1-2 and V is TRBV7-9, with 9 bases identical to TRBD1. Losses at the gene ends were 5 bases for V and 2 bases for J; bases not matched to a gene: 6. The length of the CDR3 is 15 residues. Germline assignment: CDR1 SEHNR and CDR2 FQNEAQ (reference sequence). The CDR3 region is CASSTGQGGNYGYTF. Here the CDR3 DNA reads TGTGCCAGCAGCACGGGACAGGGAGGGAACTATGGCTACACCTTC.

This sequence joins TRBV5-6 and TRBJ1-1; a weak D match, TRBD1 (5 bases). Germline V lookup: CDR1 SGHDT, CDR2 YYEEEE. Trimming pared 0 bases from V and 2 bases from J, leaving 8 bases between. The length of the CDR3 is 14 residues. The CDR3: CASSLAGGNTEAFF. Written as DNA, the CDR3 is TGTGCCAGCAGCTTGGCCGGGGGTAACACTGAAGCTTTCTTT.

The chain links TRBV7-9 to TRBJ1-1, with TRBD1 as a possible D gene (6 bases). In germline, CDR1 is SEHNR, CDR2 FQNEAQ (reference sequence). The CDR3 is 15 amino acids. Deletions cut 6 bases from V and 3 bases from J, with 17 bases between. In DNA, the CDR3 is TGTGCCAGCAGAGACTGGGACACCCGGGACACTGAAGCTTTCTTT. Residues: CASRDWDTRDTEAFF.